These 2 T cell receptor beta chains were sequenced from one sample in a study of technical replicates of blood from a handful of donors. Using immunoSEQ multiplex PCR, the repertoire was profiled, and TCRdb retains in-frame clones only, with some absent. The profile shows under 110,000 clones, around 96% of them singletons. Sequenced sample: T cells isolated from PBMCs. These receptors came from a human donor in good health.

The rearrangement uses TRBV5-4 and TRBJ2-7; possibly TRBD2 for D (6 bases). Germline values: CDR1 SGHNT, CDR2 YYREEE (reference sequence). Trimming shortened V by 2 bases and J by 4 bases, and 13 bases separated the two germline ends. CDR3 length equals 14 residues. CDR3 sequence: CASSFIGTAYEQYF. The CDR3 DNA reads as TGTGCCAGCAGCTTTATCGGGACTGCGTACGAGCAGTACTTC.

V is TRBV28 and J is TRBJ2-7, with TRBD2 matching 11 bases. Trimming at V came to 6 bases and at J to 2 bases, leaving 12 bases not matched to a gene. The CDR3 sequence is 17 residues long. Per the germline V gene, CDR1 is MDHEN and CDR2 is SYDVKM. The CDR3 nucleotides read TGTGCCAGCAGCTCAGCTAGCGGGAGGACCCCGACCTACGAGCAGTACTTC. Translated: CASSSASGRTPTYEQYF. The full variable domain, with the rest looked up from reference TRBV28 and TRBJ2-7, is DVKVTQSSRYLVKRTGEKVFLECVQDMDHENMFWYRQDPGLGLRLIYFSYDVKMKEKGDIPEGYSVSREKKERFSLILESASTNQTSMYLCASSSASGRTPTYEQYFGPGTRLTVT.